A selection of T cell receptor beta chains follows, all from one sample in a study of response to subunit inactivated influenza vaccine. TCRdb itself ran the RT-PCR reads through MiXCR, one entry per CDR3 protein. This table has approximately 500,000 distinct CDR3 sequences, 13% to 15% appearing once. Material: PBMCs from blood, obtained about 12 days after vaccination. The receptors were sampled from a middle-aged man who received an inactivated influenza vaccine. The CDR3 runs from the conserved cysteine through the conserved F or W. D genes are given only for firm matches. Not all rows give a size; the values are once, few, many and, for expanded clones, a class.

v_call: TRBV7-9
d_call: .
j_call: TRBJ2-3
clone_size: few
cdr3_nt: TGTGCCAGCATTGGCGGCAGGACAGATACGCAGTATTTT
cdr3_aa: CASIGGRTDTQYF

v_call: TRBV28
d_call: .
j_call: TRBJ1-2
clone_size: .
cdr3_nt: TGTGCCAGCAGTTTCGGGAAATTTGGCTACACCTTC
cdr3_aa: CASSFGKFGYTF

v_call: TRBV6-5
d_call: .
j_call: TRBJ2-5
clone_size: .
cdr3_nt: TGTGCCAGCAGTTACTCGGTCCAGGAGGGATGGACCCAGTACTTC
cdr3_aa: CASSYSVQEGWTQYF

v_call: TRBV20-1
d_call: .
j_call: TRBJ1-5
clone_size: .
cdr3_nt: TGCAGTGCTAGAACGGGGGGAGGACAGCCCCAGCATTTT
cdr3_aa: CSARTGGGQPQHF

v_call: TRBV12-3/TRBV12-4
d_call: .
j_call: TRBJ2-6
clone_size: .
cdr3_nt: TGTGCCAGCACTTCAAACTACGAAGGGCAGAGACACTCTGGGGCCAACGTCCTGACTTTC
cdr3_aa: CASTSNYEGQRHSGANVLTF

v_call: TRBV2
d_call: TRBD2
j_call: TRBJ2-1
clone_size: few
cdr3_nt: TGTGCCAGCAGTGCCGCCGGGACTAGCGGGAGGGATGGCAATGAGCAGTTCTTC
cdr3_aa: CASSAAGTSGRDGNEQFF

v_call: TRBV6-1
d_call: .
j_call: TRBJ2-7
clone_size: .
cdr3_nt: TGTGCCAGCACCCCAGACACCTCCCACGAGCAGTACTTC
cdr3_aa: CASTPDTSHEQYF

v_call: TRBV4-2
d_call: TRBD1
j_call: TRBJ2-1
clone_size: .
cdr3_nt: TGTGCCAGCAGCCACGACGGACAGGGGAGAAATGAGCAGTTCTTC
cdr3_aa: CASSHDGQGRNEQFF

v_call: TRBV28
d_call: .
j_call: TRBJ2-6
clone_size: few
cdr3_nt: TGTGCCAGCAGTTTAAGGGGAGGACAGCAAGGGGGCTCTGGGGCCAACGTCCTGACTTTC
cdr3_aa: CASSLRGGQQGGSGANVLTF

v_call: TRBV6-1
d_call: TRBD2
j_call: TRBJ2-5
clone_size: .
cdr3_nt: TGTGCCAGCAGTAAAACTAGCGGATGGGAGACCCAGTACTTC
cdr3_aa: CASSKTSGWETQYF

v_call: TRBV7-2
d_call: .
j_call: TRBJ2-2
clone_size: many
cdr3_nt: TGTGCCAGCACCTCCCCGGGGGCATACACCGGGGAGCTGTTTTTT
cdr3_aa: CASTSPGAYTGELFF

v_call: TRBV14
d_call: .
j_call: TRBJ2-7
clone_size: .
cdr3_nt: TGTGCCAGCAGCTCACAGGCCGTGCACGAGCAGTACTTC
cdr3_aa: CASSSQAVHEQYF

v_call: TRBV10-3
d_call: .
j_call: TRBJ1-4
clone_size: .
cdr3_nt: TGTGCCATCAGTGATCCGAGGGAAGGAATCGAAAAACTGTTTTTT
cdr3_aa: CAISDPREGIEKLFF